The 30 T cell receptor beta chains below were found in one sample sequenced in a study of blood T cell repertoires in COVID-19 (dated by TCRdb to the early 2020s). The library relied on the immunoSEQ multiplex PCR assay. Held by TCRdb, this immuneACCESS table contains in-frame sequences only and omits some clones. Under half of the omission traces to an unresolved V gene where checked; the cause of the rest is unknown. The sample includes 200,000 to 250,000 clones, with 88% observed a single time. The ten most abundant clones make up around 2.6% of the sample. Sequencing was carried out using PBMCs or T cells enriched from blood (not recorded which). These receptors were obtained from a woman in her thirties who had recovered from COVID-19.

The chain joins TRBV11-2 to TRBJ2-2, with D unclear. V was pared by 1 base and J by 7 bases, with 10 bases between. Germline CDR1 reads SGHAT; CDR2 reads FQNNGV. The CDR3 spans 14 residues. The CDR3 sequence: CASSLVGPDGELFF. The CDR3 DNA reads TGTGCCAGCAGCTTAGTGGGCCCCGACGGGGAGCTGTTTTTT.

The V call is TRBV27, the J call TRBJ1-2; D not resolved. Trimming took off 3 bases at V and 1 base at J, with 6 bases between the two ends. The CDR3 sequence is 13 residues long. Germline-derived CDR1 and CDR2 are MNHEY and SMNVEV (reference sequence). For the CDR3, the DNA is TGTGCCAGCAGTTTTGCGGATAACTATGGCTACACCTTC. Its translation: CASSFADNYGYTF.

This CDR3 reads CASSISGTPLTDTQYF. DNA of the CDR3: TGCGCCAGCAGCATATCCGGGACTCCACTCACAGATACGCAGTATTTT. The rearrangement links TRBV5-1 to TRBJ2-3; a weak D match, TRBD2 (6 bases). Trimming shortened V by 4 bases and J by 2 bases, and 17 bases separated the two germline ends. In germline, CDR1 is SGHRS, CDR2 YFSETQ. The CDR3 consists of 16 residues.

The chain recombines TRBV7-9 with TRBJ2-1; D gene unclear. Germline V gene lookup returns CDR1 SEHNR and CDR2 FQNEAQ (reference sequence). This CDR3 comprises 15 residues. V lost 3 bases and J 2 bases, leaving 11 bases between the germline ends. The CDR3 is CASSLAVAAYNEQFF. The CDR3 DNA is TGTGCCAGCAGCTTGGCCGTTGCGGCCTACAATGAGCAGTTCTTC.

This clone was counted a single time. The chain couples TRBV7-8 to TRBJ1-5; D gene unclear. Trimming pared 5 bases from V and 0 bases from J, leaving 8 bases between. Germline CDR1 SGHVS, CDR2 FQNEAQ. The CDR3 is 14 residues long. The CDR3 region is CASSHGYSNQPQHF. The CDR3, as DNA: TGTGCCAGCAGCCACGGGTATAGCAATCAGCCCCAGCATTTT.

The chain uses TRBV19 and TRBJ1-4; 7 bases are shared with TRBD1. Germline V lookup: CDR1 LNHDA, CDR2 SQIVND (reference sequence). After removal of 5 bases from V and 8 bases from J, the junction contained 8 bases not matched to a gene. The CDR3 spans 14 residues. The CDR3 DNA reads TGTGCCAGTAGTGAGCCGACAGGGAAGGAAAAACTGTTTTTT. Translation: CASSEPTGKEKLFF. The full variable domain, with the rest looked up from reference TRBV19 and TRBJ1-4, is DGGITQSPKYLFRKEGQNVTLSCEQNLNHDAMYWYRQDPGQGLRLIYYSQIVNDFQKGDIAEGYSVSREKKESFPLTVTSAQKNPTAFYLCASSEPTGKEKLFFGSGTQLSVL.

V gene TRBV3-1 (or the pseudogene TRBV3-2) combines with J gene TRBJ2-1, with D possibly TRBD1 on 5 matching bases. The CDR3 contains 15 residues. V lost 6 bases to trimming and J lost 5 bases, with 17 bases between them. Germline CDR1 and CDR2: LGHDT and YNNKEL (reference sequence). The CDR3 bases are TGTGCCAGCAGTTTACAAGGGGCCAGGGACAATGAGCAGTTCTTC. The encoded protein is CASSLQGARDNEQFF.

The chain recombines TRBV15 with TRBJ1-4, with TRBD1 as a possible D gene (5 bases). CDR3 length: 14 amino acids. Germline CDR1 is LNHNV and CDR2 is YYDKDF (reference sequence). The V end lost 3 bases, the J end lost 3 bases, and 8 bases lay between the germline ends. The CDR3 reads CATSSRQSNEKLFF. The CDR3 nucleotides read TGTGCCACCAGCAGTAGACAGTCTAATGAAAAACTGTTTTTT.

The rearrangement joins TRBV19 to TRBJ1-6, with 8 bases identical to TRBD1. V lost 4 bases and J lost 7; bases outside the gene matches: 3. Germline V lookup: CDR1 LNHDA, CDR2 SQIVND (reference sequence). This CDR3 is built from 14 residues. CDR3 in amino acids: CASSSGQGNSPLHF. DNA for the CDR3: TGTGCCAGTAGTAGCGGACAGGGAAATTCACCCCTCCACTTT.

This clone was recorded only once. This chain's CDR3 is CASSLERGSTETQYF. The DNA for the CDR3 is TGTGCCAGCAGCTTAGAAAGGGGCTCAACGGAGACCCAGTACTTC. This chain links TRBV11-1 with TRBJ2-5, with a weak D call TRBD1 (5 bases). Germline lookup yields CDR1 SGHAT and CDR2 FQDESV (reference sequence). The V end was cut by 1 base, the J end by 5 bases, with 14 bases between. This CDR3 has 15 residues.

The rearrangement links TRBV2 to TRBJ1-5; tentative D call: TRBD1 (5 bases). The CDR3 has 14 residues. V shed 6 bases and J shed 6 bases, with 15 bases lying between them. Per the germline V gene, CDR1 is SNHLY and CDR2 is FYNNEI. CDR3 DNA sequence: TGTGCCAGCAGATACCAGGGTTTAGGTCAGCCCCAGCATTTT. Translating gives CASRYQGLGQPQHF.

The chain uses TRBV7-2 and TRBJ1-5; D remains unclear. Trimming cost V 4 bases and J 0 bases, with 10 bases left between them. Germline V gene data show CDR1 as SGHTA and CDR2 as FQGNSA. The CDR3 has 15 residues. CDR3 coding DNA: TGTGCCAGCAGCTACAAGACAATTAGCAATCAGCCCCAGCATTTT. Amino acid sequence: CASSYKTISNQPQHF.

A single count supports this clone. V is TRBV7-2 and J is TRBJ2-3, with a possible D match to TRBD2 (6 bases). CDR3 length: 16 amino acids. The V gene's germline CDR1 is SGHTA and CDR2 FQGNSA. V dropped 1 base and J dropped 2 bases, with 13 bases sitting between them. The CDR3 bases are TGTGCCAGCAGCTTAGGGGGAGTAGCGGCCACAGATACGCAGTATTTT. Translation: CASSLGGVAATDTQYF.

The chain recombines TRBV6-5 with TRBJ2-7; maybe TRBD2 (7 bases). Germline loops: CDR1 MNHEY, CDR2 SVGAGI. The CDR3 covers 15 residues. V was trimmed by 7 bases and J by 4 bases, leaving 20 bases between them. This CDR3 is CASTPRGGVGYEQYF. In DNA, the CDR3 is TGTGCCAGCACCCCACGAGGGGGGGTGGGGTACGAGCAGTACTTC.

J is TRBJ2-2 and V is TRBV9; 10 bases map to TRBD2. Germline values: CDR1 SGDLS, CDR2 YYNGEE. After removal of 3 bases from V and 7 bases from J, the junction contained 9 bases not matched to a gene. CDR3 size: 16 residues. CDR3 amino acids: CASSARSGGAIGELFF. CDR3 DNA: TGTGCCAGCAGCGCCAGGAGCGGGGGGGCTATCGGGGAGCTGTTTTTT.

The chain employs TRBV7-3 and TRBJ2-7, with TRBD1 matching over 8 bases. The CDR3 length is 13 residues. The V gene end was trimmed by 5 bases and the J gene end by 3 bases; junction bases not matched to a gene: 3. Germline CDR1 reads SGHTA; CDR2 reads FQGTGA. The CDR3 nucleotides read TGTGCCAGCAGCCCCGGACAGGGCTACGAGCAGTACTTC. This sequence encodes CASSPGQGYEQYF.

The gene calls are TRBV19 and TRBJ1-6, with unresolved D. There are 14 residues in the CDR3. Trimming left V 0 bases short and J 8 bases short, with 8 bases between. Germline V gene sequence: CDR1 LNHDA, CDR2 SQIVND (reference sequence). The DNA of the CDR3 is TGTGCCAGTAGTATAGAGGCGAGGGATTCACCCCTCCACTTT. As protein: CASSIEARDSPLHF.

CDR3 in DNA: TGTGCCAGCAGTCAAACAGGTTTAGCCCAGCATTTT. It specifies CASSQTGLAQHF. V is TRBV28 and J is TRBJ1-5; D may be TRBD1 (5 bases). In germline, CDR1 is MDHEN, CDR2 SYDVKM. The CDR3 is 12 residues long. Trimming cost V 5 bases and J 11 bases, with 13 bases left between them.

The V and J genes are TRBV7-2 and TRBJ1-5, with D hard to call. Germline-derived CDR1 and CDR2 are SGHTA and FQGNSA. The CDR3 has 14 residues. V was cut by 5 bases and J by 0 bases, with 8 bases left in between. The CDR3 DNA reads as TGTGCCAGCAGCCCAGGTTATAGCAATCAGCCCCAGCATTTT. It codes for CASSPGYSNQPQHF.

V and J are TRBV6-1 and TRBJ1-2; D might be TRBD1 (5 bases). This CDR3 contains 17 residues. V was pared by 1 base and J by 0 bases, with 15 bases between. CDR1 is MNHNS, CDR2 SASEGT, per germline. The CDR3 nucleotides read TGTGCCAGCAGTGAAGAGGGGTCTTGGAGTGCTAACTATGGCTACACCTTC. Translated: CASSEEGSWSANYGYTF.

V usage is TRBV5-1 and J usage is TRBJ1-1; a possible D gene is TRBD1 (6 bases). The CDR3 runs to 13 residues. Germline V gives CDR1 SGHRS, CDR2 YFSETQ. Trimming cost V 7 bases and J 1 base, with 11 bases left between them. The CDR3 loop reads CASSYRENTEAFF. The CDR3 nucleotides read TGCGCCAGCTCATACAGGGAGAACACTGAAGCTTTCTTT.

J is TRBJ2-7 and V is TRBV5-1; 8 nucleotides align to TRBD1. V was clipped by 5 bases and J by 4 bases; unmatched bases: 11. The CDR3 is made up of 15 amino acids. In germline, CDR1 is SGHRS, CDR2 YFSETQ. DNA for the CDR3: TGCGCCAGCAGTCCTGATCCGGGACAGGCGTACGAGCAGTACTTC. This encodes CASSPDPGQAYEQYF. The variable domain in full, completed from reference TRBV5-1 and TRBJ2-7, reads KAGVTQTPRYLIKTRGQQVTLSCSPISGHRSVSWYQQTPGQGLQFLFEYFSETQRNKGNFPGRFSGRQFSNSRSEMNVSTLELGDSALYLCASSPDPGQAYEQYFGPGTRLTVT.

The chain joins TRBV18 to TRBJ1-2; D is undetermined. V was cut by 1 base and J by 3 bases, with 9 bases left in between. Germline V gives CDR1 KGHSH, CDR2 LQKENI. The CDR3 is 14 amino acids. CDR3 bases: TGTGCCAGCTCACCACGGAGGGATGACTATGGCTACACCTTC. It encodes CASSPRRDDYGYTF.

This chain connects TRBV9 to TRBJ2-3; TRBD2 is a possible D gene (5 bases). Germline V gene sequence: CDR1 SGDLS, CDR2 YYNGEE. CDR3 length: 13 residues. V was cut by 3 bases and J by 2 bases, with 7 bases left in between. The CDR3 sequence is CASSGGITDTQYF. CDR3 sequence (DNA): TGTGCCAGCAGCGGAGGGATCACAGATACGCAGTATTTT.

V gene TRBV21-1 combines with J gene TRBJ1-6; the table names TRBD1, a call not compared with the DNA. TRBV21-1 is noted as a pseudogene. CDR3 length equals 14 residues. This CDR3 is CASSKGAYNSPLHF. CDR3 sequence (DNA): TGTGCCAGCAGCAAAGGGGCTTATAATTCACCCCTCCACTTT.

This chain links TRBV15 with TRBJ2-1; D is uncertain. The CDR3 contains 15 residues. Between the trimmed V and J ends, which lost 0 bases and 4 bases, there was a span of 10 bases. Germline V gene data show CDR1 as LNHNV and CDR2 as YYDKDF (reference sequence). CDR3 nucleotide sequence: TGTGCCACCAGCAGAGATCCCAACGCGTACAATGAGCAGTTCTTC. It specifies CATSRDPNAYNEQFF.

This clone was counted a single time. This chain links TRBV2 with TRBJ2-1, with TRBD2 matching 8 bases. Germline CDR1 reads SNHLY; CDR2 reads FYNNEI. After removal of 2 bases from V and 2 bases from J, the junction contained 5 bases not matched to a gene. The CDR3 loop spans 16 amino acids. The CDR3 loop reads CASSEFVSGAYNEQFF. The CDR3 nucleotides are TGTGCCAGCAGTGAATTCGTTAGCGGGGCCTACAATGAGCAGTTCTTC.

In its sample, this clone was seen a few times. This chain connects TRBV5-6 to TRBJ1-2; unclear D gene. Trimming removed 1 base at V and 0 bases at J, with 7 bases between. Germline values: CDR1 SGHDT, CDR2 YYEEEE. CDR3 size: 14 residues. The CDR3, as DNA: TGTGCCAGCAGCTTGCTACGGGCTAACTATGGCTACACCTTC. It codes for CASSLLRANYGYTF.

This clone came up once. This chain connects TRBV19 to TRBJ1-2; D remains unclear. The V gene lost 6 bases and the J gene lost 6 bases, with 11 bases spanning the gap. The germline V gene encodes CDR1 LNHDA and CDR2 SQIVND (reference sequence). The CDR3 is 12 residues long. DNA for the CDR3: TGTGCCAGTAGCAATACGGCGGATGGCTACACCTTC. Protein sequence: CASSNTADGYTF. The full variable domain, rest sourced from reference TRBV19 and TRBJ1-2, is DGGITQSPKYLFRKEGQNVTLSCEQNLNHDAMYWYRQDPGQGLRLIYYSQIVNDFQKGDIAEGYSVSREKKESFPLTVTSAQKNPTAFYLCASSNTADGYTFGSGTRLTVV.

The CDR3 DNA is TGTGCCAGCAGCTTTCAAGGGGTAGTCCATGAGCAGTTCTTC. Protein sequence: CASSFQGVVHEQFF. This rearrangement joins TRBV3-1 (or the pseudogene TRBV3-2) to TRBJ2-1, with a tentative D call TRBD1 (5 bases). This CDR3 comprises 14 residues. Per the germline V gene, CDR1 is LGHDT and CDR2 is YNNKEL (reference sequence). V lost 5 bases and J lost 8, with 16 bases in between.